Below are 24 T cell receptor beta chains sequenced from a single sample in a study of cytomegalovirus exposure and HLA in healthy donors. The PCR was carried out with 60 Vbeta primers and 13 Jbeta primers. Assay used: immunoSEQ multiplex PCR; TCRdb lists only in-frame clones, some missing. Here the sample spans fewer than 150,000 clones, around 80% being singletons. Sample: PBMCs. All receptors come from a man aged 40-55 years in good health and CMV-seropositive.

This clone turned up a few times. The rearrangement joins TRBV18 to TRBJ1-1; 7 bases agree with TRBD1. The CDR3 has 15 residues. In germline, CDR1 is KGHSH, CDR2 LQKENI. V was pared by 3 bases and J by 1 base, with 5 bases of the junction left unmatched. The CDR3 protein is CASSPWDSRNTEAFF. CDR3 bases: TGTGCCAGCTCACCTTGGGACAGCCGGAACACTGAAGCTTTCTTT.

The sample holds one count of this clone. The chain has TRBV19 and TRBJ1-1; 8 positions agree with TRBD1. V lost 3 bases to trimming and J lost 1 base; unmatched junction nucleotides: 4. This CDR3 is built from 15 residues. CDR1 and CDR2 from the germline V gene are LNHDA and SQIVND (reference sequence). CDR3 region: CASSIRDRGNTEAFF. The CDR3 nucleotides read TGTGCCAGTAGTATTCGTGACAGGGGGAACACTGAAGCTTTCTTT.

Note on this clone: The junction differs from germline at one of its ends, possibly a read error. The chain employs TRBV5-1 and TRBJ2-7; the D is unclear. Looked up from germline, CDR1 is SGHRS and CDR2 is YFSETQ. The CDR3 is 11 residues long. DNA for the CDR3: TGCGCCAGCAGCTTGGACGGTTATTGTTCCTTC. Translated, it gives CASSLDGYCSF. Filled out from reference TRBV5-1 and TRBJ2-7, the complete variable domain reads KAGVTQTPRYLIKTRGQQVTLSCSPISGHRSVSWYQQTPGQGLQFLFEYFSETQRNKGNFPGRFSGRQFSNSRSEMNVSTLELGDSALYLCASSLDGYCSFGPGTRLTVT.

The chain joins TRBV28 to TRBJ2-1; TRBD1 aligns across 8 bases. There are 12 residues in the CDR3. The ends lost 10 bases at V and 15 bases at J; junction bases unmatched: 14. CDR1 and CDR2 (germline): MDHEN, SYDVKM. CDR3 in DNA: TGTGCCATCGAAAGGGGCGGGACAGGTCCGTTCTTC. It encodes CAIERGGTGPFF.

CDR3 in amino acids: CSVDRVRDTQYF. In DNA form, the CDR3 reads TGCAGCGTTGACAGGGTAAGAGATACGCAGTATTTT. This rearrangement joins TRBV29-1 to TRBJ2-3; tentatively, D is TRBD1 (5 bases). Germline CDR1 is SQVTM and CDR2 is ANQGSEA. The CDR3 has 12 amino acids. V was cut by 3 bases and J by 5 bases, with 9 bases left in between.

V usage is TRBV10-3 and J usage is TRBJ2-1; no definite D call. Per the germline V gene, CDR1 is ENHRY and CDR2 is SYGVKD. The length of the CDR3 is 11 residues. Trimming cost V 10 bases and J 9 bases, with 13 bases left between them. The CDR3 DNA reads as TGTGCCACCGAATTCATCGGTGAGCAGTTCTTC. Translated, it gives CATEFIGEQFF.

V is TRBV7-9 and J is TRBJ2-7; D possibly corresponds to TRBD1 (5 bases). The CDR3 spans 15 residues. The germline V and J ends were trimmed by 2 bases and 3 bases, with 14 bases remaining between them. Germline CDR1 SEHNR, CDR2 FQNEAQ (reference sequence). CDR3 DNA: TGTGCCAGCAGCTTAAGCAGGGATTGGAACTACGAGCAGTACTTC. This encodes CASSLSRDWNYEQYF.

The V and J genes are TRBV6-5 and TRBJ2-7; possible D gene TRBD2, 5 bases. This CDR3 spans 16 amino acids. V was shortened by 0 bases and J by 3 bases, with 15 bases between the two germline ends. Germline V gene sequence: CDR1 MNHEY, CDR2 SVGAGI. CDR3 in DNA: TGTGCCAGCAGTTACTCGAAGGCTCTAGCCAACTACGAGCAGTACTTC. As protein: CASSYSKALANYEQYF.

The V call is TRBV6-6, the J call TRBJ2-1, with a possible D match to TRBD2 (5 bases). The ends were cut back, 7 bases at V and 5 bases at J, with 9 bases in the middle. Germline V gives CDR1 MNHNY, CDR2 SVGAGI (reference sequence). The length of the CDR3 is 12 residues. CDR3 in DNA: TGTGCCAGCATCGCCGGGGACAATGAGCAGTTCTTC. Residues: CASIAGDNEQFF.

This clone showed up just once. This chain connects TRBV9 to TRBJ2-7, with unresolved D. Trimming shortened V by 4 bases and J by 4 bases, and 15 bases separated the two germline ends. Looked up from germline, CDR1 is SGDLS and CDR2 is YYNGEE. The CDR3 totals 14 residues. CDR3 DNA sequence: TGTGCCAGCAGCTTGTGGCCAGCGAGATACGAGCAGTACTTC. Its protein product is CASSLWPARYEQYF.

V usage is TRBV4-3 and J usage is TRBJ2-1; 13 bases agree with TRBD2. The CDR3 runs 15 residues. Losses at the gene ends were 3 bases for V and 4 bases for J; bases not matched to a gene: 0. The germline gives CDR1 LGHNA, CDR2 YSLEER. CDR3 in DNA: TGCGCCAGCAGCCAGGGACTAGCGGGGTACAATGAGCAGTTCTTC. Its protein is CASSQGLAGYNEQFF.

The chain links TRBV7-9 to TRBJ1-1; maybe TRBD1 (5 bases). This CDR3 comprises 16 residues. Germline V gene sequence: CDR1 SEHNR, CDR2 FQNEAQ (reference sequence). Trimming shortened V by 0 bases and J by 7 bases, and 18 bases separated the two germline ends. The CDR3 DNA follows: TGTGCCAGCAGCTTAGCGTCGATAGGGGTAGACAGTGAAGCTTTCTTT. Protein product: CASSLASIGVDSEAFF.

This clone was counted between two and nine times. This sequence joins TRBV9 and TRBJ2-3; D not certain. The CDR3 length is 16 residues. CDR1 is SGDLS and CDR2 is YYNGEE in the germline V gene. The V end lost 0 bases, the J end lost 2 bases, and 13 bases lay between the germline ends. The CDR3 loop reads CASSVDPGRVTDTQYF. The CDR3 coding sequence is TGTGCCAGCAGCGTAGACCCAGGTAGAGTCACAGATACGCAGTATTTT.

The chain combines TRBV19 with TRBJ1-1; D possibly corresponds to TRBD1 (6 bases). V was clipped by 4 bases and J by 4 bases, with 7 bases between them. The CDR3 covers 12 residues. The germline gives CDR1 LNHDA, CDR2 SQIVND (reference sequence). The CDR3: CASSTGATEAFF. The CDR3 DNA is TGTGCCAGTAGTACAGGGGCCACTGAAGCTTTCTTT.

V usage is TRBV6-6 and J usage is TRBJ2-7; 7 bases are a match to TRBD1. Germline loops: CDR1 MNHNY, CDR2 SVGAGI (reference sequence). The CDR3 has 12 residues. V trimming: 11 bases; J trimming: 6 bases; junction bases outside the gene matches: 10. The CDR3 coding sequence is TGTGCCGGGAGACAGGGAGACGGCGAGCAGTACTTC. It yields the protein CAGRQGDGEQYF.

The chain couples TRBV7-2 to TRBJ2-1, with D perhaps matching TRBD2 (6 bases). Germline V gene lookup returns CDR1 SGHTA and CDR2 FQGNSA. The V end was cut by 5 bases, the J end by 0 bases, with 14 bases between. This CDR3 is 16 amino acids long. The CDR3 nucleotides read TGTGCCAGCAGCATAGGGACTCTTAGCTCCTACAATGAGCAGTTCTTC. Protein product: CASSIGTLSSYNEQFF. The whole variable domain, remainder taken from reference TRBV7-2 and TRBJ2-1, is GAGVSQSPSNKVTEKGKDVELRCDPISGHTALYWYRQSLGQGLEFLIYFQGNSAPDKSGLPSDRFSAERTGGSVSTLTIQRTQQEDSAVYLCASSIGTLSSYNEQFFGPGTRLTVL.

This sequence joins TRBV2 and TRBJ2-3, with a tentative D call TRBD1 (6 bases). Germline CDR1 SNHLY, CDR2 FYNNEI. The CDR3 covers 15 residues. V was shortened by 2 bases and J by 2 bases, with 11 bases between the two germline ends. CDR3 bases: TGTGCCAGCAGTGAAAGGGGACACCCCACAGATACGCAGTATTTT. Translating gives CASSERGHPTDTQYF.

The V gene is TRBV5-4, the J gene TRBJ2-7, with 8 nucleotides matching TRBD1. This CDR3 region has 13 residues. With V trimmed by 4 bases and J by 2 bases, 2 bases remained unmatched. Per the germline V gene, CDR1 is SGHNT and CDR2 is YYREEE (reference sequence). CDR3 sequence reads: CASSPQGAYEQYF. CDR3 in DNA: TGTGCCAGCAGCCCACAGGGGGCCTACGAGCAGTACTTC.

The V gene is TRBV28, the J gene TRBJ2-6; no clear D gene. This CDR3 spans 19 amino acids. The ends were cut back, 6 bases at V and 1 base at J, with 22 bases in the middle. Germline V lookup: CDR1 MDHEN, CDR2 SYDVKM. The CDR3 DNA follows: TGTGCCAGCAGCCCCAACATCAATCCCGACGGGTCTGGGGCCAACGTCCTGACTTTC. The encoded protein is CASSPNINPDGSGANVLTF.

The CDR3 DNA follows: TGTGCCAGCAGCGCGGGACAGGGAAGGAGTTTAGGTGAGCAGTTCTTC. Protein: CASSAGQGRSLGEQFF. The rearrangement uses TRBV7-2 and TRBJ2-1, with TRBD1 identical over 9 bases. J was trimmed by 9 bases and V by 5 bases; bases with no gene match: 14. CDR3 length: 16 amino acids. CDR1 is SGHTA, CDR2 FQGNSA, per germline.

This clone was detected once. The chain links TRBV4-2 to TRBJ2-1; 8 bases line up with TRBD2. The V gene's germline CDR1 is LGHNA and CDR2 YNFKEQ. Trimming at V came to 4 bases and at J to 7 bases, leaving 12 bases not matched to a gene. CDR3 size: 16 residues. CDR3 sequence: CASSPNGGGRGNEQFF. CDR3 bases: TGTGCCAGCAGCCCGAATGGCGGGGGGCGTGGGAATGAGCAGTTCTTC.

Written as DNA, the CDR3 is TGTGCTAGTGGTTTGGTACAGGCTAGTTGGTTCTGGGAGCAGTTCTTC. This encodes CASGLVQASWFWEQFF. The rearrangement uses TRBV12-5 and TRBJ2-1; a weak D match, TRBD1 (5 bases). The CDR3 consists of 16 residues. The V end lost 0 bases, the J end lost 10 bases, and 19 bases lay between the germline ends. Germline lookup yields CDR1 LGHNT and CDR2 FRNRAP.

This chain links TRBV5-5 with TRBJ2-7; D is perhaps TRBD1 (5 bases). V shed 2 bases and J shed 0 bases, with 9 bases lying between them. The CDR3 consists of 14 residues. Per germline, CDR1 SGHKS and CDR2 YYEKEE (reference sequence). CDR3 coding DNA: TGTGCCAGCAGCTTTCTGGACAACTCCTACGAGCAGTACTTC. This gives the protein CASSFLDNSYEQYF.

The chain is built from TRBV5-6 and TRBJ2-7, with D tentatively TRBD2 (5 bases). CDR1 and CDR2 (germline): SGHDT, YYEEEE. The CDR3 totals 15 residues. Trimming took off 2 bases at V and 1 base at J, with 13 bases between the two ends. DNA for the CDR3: TGTGCCAGCAGCTTCCCCGGGAAGATGTCCTACGAGCAGTACTTC. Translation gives CASSFPGKMSYEQYF.